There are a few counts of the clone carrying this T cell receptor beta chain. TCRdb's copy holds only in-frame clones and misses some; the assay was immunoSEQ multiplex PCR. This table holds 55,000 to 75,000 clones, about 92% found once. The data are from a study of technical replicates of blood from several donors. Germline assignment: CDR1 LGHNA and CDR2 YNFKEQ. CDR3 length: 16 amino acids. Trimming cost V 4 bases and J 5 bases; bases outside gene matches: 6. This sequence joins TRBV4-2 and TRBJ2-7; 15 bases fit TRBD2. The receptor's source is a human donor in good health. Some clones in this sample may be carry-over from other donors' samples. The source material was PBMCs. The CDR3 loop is CASSPGLAGGVDEQYF. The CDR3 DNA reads TGTGCCAGCAGCCCCGGACTAGCGGGAGGGGTAGACGAGCAGTACTTC.